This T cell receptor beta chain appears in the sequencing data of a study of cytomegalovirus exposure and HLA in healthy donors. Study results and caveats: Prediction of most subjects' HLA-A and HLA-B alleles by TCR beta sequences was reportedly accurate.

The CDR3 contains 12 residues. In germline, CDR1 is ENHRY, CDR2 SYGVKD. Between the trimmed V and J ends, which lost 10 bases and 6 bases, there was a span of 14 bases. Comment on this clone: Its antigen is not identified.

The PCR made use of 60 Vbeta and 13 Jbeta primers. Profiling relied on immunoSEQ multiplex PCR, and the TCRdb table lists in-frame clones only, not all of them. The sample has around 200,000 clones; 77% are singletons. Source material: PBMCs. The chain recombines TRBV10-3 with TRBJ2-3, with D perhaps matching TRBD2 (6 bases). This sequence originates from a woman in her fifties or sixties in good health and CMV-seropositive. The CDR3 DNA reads TGTGCCACTCGGAGGGAGGTCGATACGCAGTATTTT. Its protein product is CATRREVDTQYF.